Here is one TCR beta chain with its context. Its antigen is unidentified. The data originate from a study of post-analysis software for immune sequencing data. Study-level background: Progressive-relapsing, secondary progressive and relapsing-remitting multiple sclerosis were among the disease courses included. Study-level findings and limits: Significantly lower normalized Chao1 diversity was found in patients with multiple sclerosis relative to controls. Roughly five TRBV segments occurring more often in patients than controls included TRBV5-6, TRBV5-1 and TRBV20-1. Same-batch samples co-clustered strongly by F measure.

Trimming at V came to 8 bases and at J to 5 bases, leaving 7 bases not matched to a gene. Germline CDR1 reads SNHLY; CDR2 reads FYNNEI. The CDR3 spans 14 residues. Every TCR beta cDNA library bore unique molecular identifiers. Some 500,000 cDNA molecules came from about 1 to 10 million T cells. TCRdb analysed the PCR reads with MiXCR anew, one entry per CDR3 protein. The sample lists 700,000 to 900,000 distinct CDR3 sequences; around 45% were seen once. Source material: blood. The chain recombines TRBV2 with TRBJ2-1, with 9 bases matching TRBD2. The clonotype comes from a girl aged 5-17 years with multiple sclerosis. CDR3 sequence: CASLGTSTDNEQFF. CDR3 DNA sequence: TGTGCCAGCCTTGGGACTAGCACAGACAATGAGCAGTTCTTC.